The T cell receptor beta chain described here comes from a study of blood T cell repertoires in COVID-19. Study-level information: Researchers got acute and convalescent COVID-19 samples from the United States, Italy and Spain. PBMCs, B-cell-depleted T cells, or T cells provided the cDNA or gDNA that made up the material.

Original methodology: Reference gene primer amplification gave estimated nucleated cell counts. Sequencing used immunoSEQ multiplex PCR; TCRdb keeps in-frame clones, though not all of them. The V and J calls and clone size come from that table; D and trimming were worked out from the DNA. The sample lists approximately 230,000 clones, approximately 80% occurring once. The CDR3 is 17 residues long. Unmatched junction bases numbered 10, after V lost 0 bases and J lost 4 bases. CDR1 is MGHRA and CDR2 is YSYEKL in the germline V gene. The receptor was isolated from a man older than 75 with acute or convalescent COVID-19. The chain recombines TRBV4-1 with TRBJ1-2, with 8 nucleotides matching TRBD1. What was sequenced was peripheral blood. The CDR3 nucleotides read TGCGCCAGCAGCCAAGATACAGGGGGAGGTCATATCTATGGCTACACCTTC. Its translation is CASSQDTGGGHIYGYTF.